This T cell receptor beta chain was profiled in a study of shared clonotypes between healthy human individuals. V dropped 3 bases and J dropped 6 bases, with 17 bases sitting between them. Per the germline V gene, CDR1 is SEHNR and CDR2 is FQNEAQ (reference sequence). This CDR3 contains 16 residues. This clone showed up just once. The assay was immunoSEQ multiplex PCR, and TCRdb's table has in-frame clones only and misses some. Of about 1.9 million clones listed, approximately 92% are singletons. Naive CD8 cells comprised CD45RO-negative, CCR7-positively selected cells, excluding terminally differentiated effector memory CD45RA+ cells.

This chain links TRBV7-9 with TRBJ2-2; D may match TRBD1 or TRBD2 (5 bases each). Sequencing was carried out using naive CD8+ T cells from PBMCs. The receptor was derived from a man younger than 30 in good health. Some clones in this sample may be carry-over from other donors' samples. CDR3 protein: CASSFRDQASPGELFF. The CDR3, as DNA: TGTGCCAGCAGCTTCCGGGACCAAGCCTCACCCGGGGAGCTGTTTTTT.